The 18 T cell receptor beta chains below were found in one sample sequenced in a study of blood T cell repertoires in COVID-19. Repertoires were generated with immunoSEQ multiplex PCR, while TCRdb's copy carries only in-frame clones and drops some. Of roughly 320,000 clones in the sample, roughly 85% were seen once. Sample: peripheral blood. The receptors originated from a human donor in a cohort sampled during active COVID-19.

The chain has TRBV11-2 and TRBJ2-3; no reliable D call. The CDR3 is made up of 14 amino acids. Germline CDR1 SGHAT, CDR2 FQNNGV. V shed 3 bases and J shed 2 bases, with 9 bases lying between them. The CDR3 bases are TGTGCCAGCAGCTTTGTACAGACCACAGATACGCAGTATTTT. It codes for CASSFVQTTDTQYF. The whole variable domain, remainder taken from reference TRBV11-2 and TRBJ2-3, is EAGVAQSPRYKIIEKRQSVAFWCNPISGHATLYWYQQILGQGPKLLIQFQNNGVVDDSQLPKDRFSAERLKGVDSTLKIQPAKLEDSAVYLCASSFVQTTDTQYFGPGTRLTVL.

The rearrangement joins TRBV4-1 to TRBJ2-2, with 9 nucleotides matching TRBD1. CDR1 and CDR2 from the germline V gene are MGHRA and YSYEKL. The CDR3 loop spans 13 amino acids. V shed 9 bases and J 4 bases; nucleotides not matched to a gene: 3. The CDR3 loop is CASKDRGTGELFF. CDR3 nucleotides: TGCGCCAGTAAGGACAGGGGCACCGGGGAGCTGTTTTTT.

This clone has just a few counts. This chain joins TRBV27 and TRBJ1-3; 7 nucleotides agree with TRBD1. V gave up 5 bases and J gave up 5 bases; unmatched junction bases: 12. The length of the CDR3 is 16 residues. Germline loops: CDR1 MNHEY, CDR2 SMNVEV (reference sequence). The CDR3 DNA reads TGTGCCAGCAGTCCGGGGCCAGGGGGAGGTCGAAACACCATATATTTT. Translation gives CASSPGPGGGRNTIYF.

This chain uses TRBV9 with TRBJ2-3; perhaps TRBD2 as D (5 bases). Trimming took off 2 bases at V and 4 bases at J, with 11 bases between the two ends. The CDR3 is made up of 14 amino acids. Germline V gene sequence: CDR1 SGDLS, CDR2 YYNGEE. CDR3 DNA: TGTGCCAGCAGCGTCCCGGGGTATTCAGATACGCAGTATTTT. Translation: CASSVPGYSDTQYF.

The V and J genes are TRBV2 and TRBJ1-6; maybe TRBD1 (5 bases). Germline CDR1 and CDR2: SNHLY and FYNNEI. The V gene lost 2 bases and the J gene lost 3 bases, with 8 bases spanning the gap. There are 15 residues in the CDR3. CDR3 sequence reads: CASSELRVYNSPLHF. CDR3 nucleotides: TGTGCCAGCAGTGAACTCAGGGTCTATAATTCACCCCTCCACTTT.

This clone was seen a few times. The V gene is TRBV7-3, the J gene TRBJ2-3; 7 nucleotides line up with TRBD1. V lost 1 base, J lost 2 bases, and 6 bases stayed unmatched. The CDR3 totals 16 residues. Germline lookup yields CDR1 SGHTA and CDR2 FQGTGA. The CDR3 DNA follows: TGTGCCAGCAGCTTAAGCACAGGGGCCAACACAGATACGCAGTATTTT. It translates to CASSLSTGANTDTQYF.

This chain links TRBV5-6 with TRBJ2-6; D gene ambiguous. The CDR3 is 15 amino acids. Germline V CDR1 and CDR2: SGHDT, YYEEEE. Trimming removed 1 base from V and 4 bases from J, with 9 bases in between. This CDR3 reads CASSLWASGANVLTF. In DNA, the CDR3 is TGTGCCAGCAGCTTGTGGGCCTCCGGGGCCAACGTCCTGACTTTC.

This sequence joins TRBV4-2 and TRBJ1-6; D gene ambiguous. Trimming removed 4 bases from V and 9 bases from J, with 13 bases in between. The CDR3 consists of 14 residues. Germline V gene lookup returns CDR1 LGHNA and CDR2 YNFKEQ. The chain's CDR3 is CASSPSQISSPLHF. DNA for the CDR3: TGTGCCAGCAGCCCGTCCCAGATATCTTCACCCCTCCACTTT.

This clone was seen only once. The chain combines TRBV5-1 with TRBJ1-2; no definite D call. Germline lookup yields CDR1 SGHRS and CDR2 YFSETQ. Deletions cut 5 bases from V and 5 bases from J, with 10 bases between. This CDR3 region has 12 residues. The CDR3 loop reads CASRPSMYGYTF. The CDR3 coding sequence is TGCGCCAGCAGGCCTAGCATGTATGGCTACACCTTC.

The genes are TRBV10-3 and TRBJ1-6; 10 bases agree with TRBD1. Germline CDR1 reads ENHRY; CDR2 reads SYGVKD. Trimming took 6 bases from V and 5 from J; bases not matched to a gene: 4. This CDR3 has 15 amino acids. CDR3 sequence (DNA): TGTGCCATCAGGCCCGGGACAGGGGATAATTCACCCCTCCACTTT. Translated, it gives CAIRPGTGDNSPLHF.

There are a few counts of this clone. This chain links TRBV5-6 with TRBJ2-2; TRBD1 might be the D (5 bases). Germline assignment: CDR1 SGHDT and CDR2 YYEEEE. The CDR3 consists of 16 residues. V gave up 0 bases and J gave up 4 bases, with 13 bases separating them. The CDR3 is CASSLEGGRATGELFF. The CDR3 DNA is TGTGCCAGCAGCTTGGAGGGCGGCAGGGCCACCGGGGAGCTGTTTTTT.

The chain combines TRBV6-5 with TRBJ1-5; no definite D call. The ends were cut back, 6 bases at V and 5 bases at J, with 8 bases in the middle. The CDR3 loop spans 12 amino acids. Germline lookup yields CDR1 MNHEY and CDR2 SVGAGI. CDR3 in amino acids: CASRLGDQPQHF. The DNA of the CDR3 is TGTGCCAGCAGACTGGGAGATCAGCCCCAGCATTTT.

This sequence joins TRBV5-6 and TRBJ2-7, with a tentative D call TRBD1 (5 bases). V lost 4 bases and J lost 5, with 10 bases in between. The CDR3 has 12 amino acids. From germline, CDR1 is SGHDT and CDR2 YYEEEE. The CDR3 reads CASSQQGNEQYF. The DNA of the CDR3 is TGTGCCAGCAGCCAGCAGGGTAACGAGCAGTACTTC.

This clone was seen once. This chain uses TRBV7-2 with TRBJ2-7; tentatively, D is TRBD1 (6 bases). The CDR3 loop spans 14 amino acids. V lost 3 bases and J 2 bases, leaving 11 bases between the germline ends. Germline values: CDR1 SGHTA, CDR2 FQGNSA. The CDR3 nucleotides read TGTGCCAGCAGCTTCGGACAGCAAACCTACGAGCAGTACTTC. Translating gives CASSFGQQTYEQYF.

The V gene is TRBV25-1, the J gene TRBJ1-2, with a tentative D call TRBD1 (5 bases). Per the germline V gene, CDR1 is MGHDK and CDR2 is SYGVNS. This CDR3 region has 13 residues. Deletions cut 4 bases from V and 8 bases from J, with 14 bases between. The CDR3 nucleotides are TGTGCCAGCAGTGTTGTAGGGTCAGGGGGCTACACCTTC. Its protein is CASSVVGSGGYTF.

V gene TRBV19 combines with J gene TRBJ2-2, with 7 bases aligning to TRBD1. The trim removed 5 bases at V and 6 bases at J, leaving 6 bases unmatched. The CDR3 runs 14 residues. Germline V lookup: CDR1 LNHDA, CDR2 SQIVND (reference sequence). This CDR3 reads CASSPNRGSGELFF. The CDR3 bases are TGTGCCAGTAGTCCGAACAGGGGCTCCGGGGAGCTGTTTTTT. Using reference TRBV19 and TRBJ2-2 for the parts outside the CDR3, the full variable domain is DGGITQSPKYLFRKEGQNVTLSCEQNLNHDAMYWYRQDPGQGLRLIYYSQIVNDFQKGDIAEGYSVSREKKESFPLTVTSAQKNPTAFYLCASSPNRGSGELFFGEGSRLTVL.

The chain has TRBV3-1 (or the pseudogene TRBV3-2) and TRBJ2-3; D not resolved. The germline V and J ends were trimmed by 4 bases and 1 base, with 9 bases remaining between them. In germline, CDR1 is LGHDT, CDR2 YNNKEL (reference sequence). This CDR3 region has 14 residues. This CDR3 is CASSPTAGTDTQYF. CDR3 sequence (DNA): TGTGCCAGCAGCCCGACTGCAGGCACAGATACGCAGTATTTT.

The chain carries TRBV18 and TRBJ1-2, with 8 bases fitting TRBD1. CDR3 length: 17 residues. J was trimmed by 0 bases and V by 1 base; bases with no gene match: 7. Germline CDR1 KGHSH, CDR2 LQKENI. CDR3: CASSPLGLQGANYGYTF. The CDR3 coding sequence is TGTGCCAGCTCACCACTTGGTCTACAGGGGGCTAACTATGGCTACACCTTC. The full variable domain, completed using reference TRBV18 and TRBJ1-2, is NAGVMQNPRHLVRRRGQEARLRCSPMKGHSHVYWYRQLPEEGLKFMVYLQKENIIDESGMPKERFSAEFPKEGPSILRIQQVVRGDSAAYFCASSPLGLQGANYGYTFGSGTRLTVV.